Listed below are T cell receptor beta chains from one sample, sequenced in a study of T cell responses to AZD1222 COVID-19 vaccine. The repertoire was sequenced with immunoSEQ multiplex PCR; TCRdb's copy has only in-frame clones and lacks some. The sample records 150,000 or so clones, approximately 93% being singletons. The sample in question was peripheral blood, obtained 28 days after the second AZD1222 dose. Receptors originate from an adult who received the AZD1222 COVID-19 vaccine. Each CDR3 is given with its conserved first and last residue. The D gene is left open where the match is weak. Some rows have no size entry. The others give once, few or many, or a class for an expanded clone.

cdr3_length: 14; d_call: NA; j_call: TRBJ1-1; v_call: TRBV19; clone_size: NA; cdr3_nt: TGTGCCAGTAGTATAGAAAGTGGGTTCTCTGAAGCTTTCTTT; cdr3_aa: CASSIESGFSEAFF
cdr3_length: 17; d_call: TRBD2; j_call: TRBJ2-5; v_call: TRBV19; clone_size: NA; cdr3_nt: TGTGCCACCACGGAGGGTGGGTCTAGCGGGCCTCAAGAGACCCAGTACTTC; cdr3_aa: CATTEGGSSGPQETQYF
cdr3_length: 18; d_call: TRBD2; j_call: TRBJ2-1; v_call: TRBV9; clone_size: NA; cdr3_nt: TGTGCCAGCAGCGGAGGGCCCTCGGGGGGGAGATCCTACAATGAGCAGTTCTTC; cdr3_aa: CASSGGPSGGRSYNEQFF
cdr3_length: 15; d_call: TRBD1; j_call: TRBJ1-2; v_call: TRBV29-1; clone_size: NA; cdr3_nt: TGCAGCGCCCAGCCCGGGACAGGGGGCATCTATGGCTACACCTTC; cdr3_aa: CSAQPGTGGIYGYTF
cdr3_length: 15; d_call: TRBD1; j_call: TRBJ1-6; v_call: TRBV5-6; clone_size: once; cdr3_nt: TGTGCCAGCAGCTTGGTGGGGACAGGGTCTTCACCCCTCCACTTT; cdr3_aa: CASSLVGTGSSPLHF
cdr3_length: 15; d_call: NA; j_call: TRBJ1-6; v_call: TRBV5-8; clone_size: NA; cdr3_nt: TGTGCCAGCAGCTTGGCAGGGGCGGGTGGCTCACCCCTCCACTTT; cdr3_aa: CASSLAGAGGSPLHF
cdr3_length: 14; d_call: NA; j_call: TRBJ1-6; v_call: TRBV3-1/TRBV3-2; clone_size: NA; cdr3_nt: TGTGCCAGCAGCACAGGGTGGGGAAATTCACCCCTCCACTTT; cdr3_aa: CASSTGWGNSPLHF
cdr3_length: 18; d_call: TRBD2; j_call: TRBJ2-3; v_call: TRBV7-3; clone_size: NA; cdr3_nt: TGTGCCAGCAGCTCCCTAGGGACTAGCGGGCTTTACACAGATACGCAGTATTTT; cdr3_aa: CASSSLGTSGLYTDTQYF
cdr3_length: 12; d_call: TRBD1; j_call: TRBJ1-2; v_call: TRBV27; clone_size: NA; cdr3_nt: TGTGCCAGCAGGGGAGGGGGCTCTGGCTACACCTTC; cdr3_aa: CASRGGGSGYTF
cdr3_length: 15; d_call: NA; j_call: TRBJ1-1; v_call: TRBV18; clone_size: NA; cdr3_nt: TGTGCCAGCTCAGCAATACAGGGCGGTAGCACTGAAGCTTTCTTT; cdr3_aa: CASSAIQGGSTEAFF
cdr3_length: 12; d_call: NA; j_call: TRBJ1-6; v_call: TRBV11-1; clone_size: NA; cdr3_nt: TGTGCCAGCAGCTTCGGCAATTCACCCCTCCACTTT; cdr3_aa: CASSFGNSPLHF
cdr3_length: 15; d_call: TRBD1; j_call: TRBJ2-7; v_call: TRBV4-2; clone_size: NA; cdr3_nt: TGTGCCAGCAGCCACCGTGGACAGGGATCCTACGAGCAGTACTTC; cdr3_aa: CASSHRGQGSYEQYF
cdr3_length: 12; d_call: NA; j_call: TRBJ2-7; v_call: TRBV5-4; clone_size: NA; cdr3_nt: TGTGCCAGCAGCTTGGGAGAGGGGAAGCAGTACTTC; cdr3_aa: CASSLGEGKQYF
cdr3_length: 13; d_call: NA; j_call: TRBJ2-7; v_call: TRBV10-3; clone_size: NA; cdr3_nt: TGTGCCATCAGTGATGGGGACTCCTACGAGCAGTACTTC; cdr3_aa: CAISDGDSYEQYF
cdr3_length: 15; d_call: NA; j_call: TRBJ1-5; v_call: TRBV2; clone_size: NA; cdr3_nt: TGTGCCAGCAGTGCCCGGACAGCGAGCAATCAGCCCCAGCATTTT; cdr3_aa: CASSARTASNQPQHF
cdr3_length: 17; d_call: TRBD1; j_call: TRBJ1-4; v_call: TRBV4-1; clone_size: NA; cdr3_nt: TGCGCCAGCAGTCGAAACCCGGAGTCAGGGGGTTACGAAAAACTGTTTTTT; cdr3_aa: CASSRNPESGGYEKLFF
cdr3_length: 17; d_call: NA; j_call: TRBJ1-1; v_call: TRBV28; clone_size: once; cdr3_nt: TGTGCCAGCAGTTTGTTGGGGATCAGGGAAATGAACACTGAAGCTTTCTTT; cdr3_aa: CASSLLGIREMNTEAFF
cdr3_length: 13; d_call: NA; j_call: TRBJ2-7; v_call: TRBV9; clone_size: NA; cdr3_nt: TGTGCCAGCAGCGTATCTATCGGCTACGAGCAGTACTTC; cdr3_aa: CASSVSIGYEQYF
cdr3_length: 12; d_call: NA; j_call: TRBJ2-5; v_call: TRBV29-1; clone_size: once; cdr3_nt: TGCAGCGTTGGCCCCAGCCAAGAGACCCAGTACTTC; cdr3_aa: CSVGPSQETQYF
cdr3_length: 12; d_call: NA; j_call: TRBJ1-2; v_call: TRBV5-1; clone_size: NA; cdr3_nt: TGCGCCAGCAGCTTAAGCAACTATGGCTACACCTTC; cdr3_aa: CASSLSNYGYTF
cdr3_length: 15; d_call: TRBD1; j_call: TRBJ2-1; v_call: TRBV5-1; clone_size: NA; cdr3_nt: TGCGCCAGCAGCAAGGGACAGGGAACCTACAATGAGCAGTTCTTC; cdr3_aa: CASSKGQGTYNEQFF
cdr3_length: 15; d_call: NA; j_call: TRBJ1-1; v_call: TRBV4-1; clone_size: NA; cdr3_nt: TGCGCCAGCAGCCGGGAACAGGTCCGAAACACTGAAGCTTTCTTT; cdr3_aa: CASSREQVRNTEAFF
cdr3_length: 14; d_call: NA; j_call: TRBJ1-2; v_call: TRBV19; clone_size: NA; cdr3_nt: TGTGCCAGTAGTATTGCGACAAGAGACTATGGCTACACCTTC; cdr3_aa: CASSIATRDYGYTF
cdr3_length: 14; d_call: TRBD2; j_call: TRBJ2-7; v_call: TRBV7-2; clone_size: NA; cdr3_nt: TGTGCCAGCAGCTTATGGGGGGGTTCCTACGAGCAGTACTTC; cdr3_aa: CASSLWGGSYEQYF
cdr3_length: 11; d_call: NA; j_call: TRBJ2-1; v_call: TRBV25-1; clone_size: NA; cdr3_nt: TGTGCCAGCAGTGAGGGTTCCAGGGGGTTCTTC; cdr3_aa: CASSEGSRGFF
cdr3_length: 15; d_call: TRBD1; j_call: TRBJ1-2; v_call: TRBV27; clone_size: NA; cdr3_nt: TGTGCCAGCAGCCGGGACAGGGGGCGCCTCTATGGCTACACCTTC; cdr3_aa: CASSRDRGRLYGYTF
cdr3_length: 13; d_call: NA; j_call: TRBJ2-6; v_call: TRBV7-8; clone_size: NA; cdr3_nt: TGTGCCAGCAGCTTGGGTGGGGCCAACGTCCTGACTTTC; cdr3_aa: CASSLGGANVLTF
cdr3_length: 14; d_call: NA; j_call: TRBJ1-3; v_call: TRBV28; clone_size: NA; cdr3_nt: TGTGCCAGCAGGGGTGAAATTACTGGAAACACCATATATTTT; cdr3_aa: CASRGEITGNTIYF
cdr3_length: 15; d_call: TRBD1; j_call: TRBJ1-1; v_call: TRBV3-1/TRBV3-2; clone_size: NA; cdr3_nt: TGTGCCAGCAGCCTCGGACAGGGAGAGTACACTGAAGCTTTCTTT; cdr3_aa: CASSLGQGEYTEAFF
cdr3_length: 15; d_call: NA; j_call: TRBJ1-2; v_call: TRBV7-2; clone_size: NA; cdr3_nt: TGTGCCAGCAGCCCGTCTCCCTCAATACCTAATGGCTACACCTTC; cdr3_aa: CASSPSPSIPNGYTF
cdr3_length: 14; d_call: NA; j_call: TRBJ1-3; v_call: TRBV19; clone_size: NA; cdr3_nt: TGTGCCAGTACTCTGCTGAGCTCTGGAAACACCATATATTTT; cdr3_aa: CASTLLSSGNTIYF
cdr3_length: 16; d_call: NA; j_call: TRBJ2-7; v_call: TRBV28; clone_size: NA; cdr3_nt: TGTGCCAGCAGTTCAGACAGGCTCCCACAGTACTACGAGCAGTACTTC; cdr3_aa: CASSSDRLPQYYEQYF
cdr3_length: 12; d_call: NA; j_call: TRBJ1-5; v_call: TRBV6-6; clone_size: NA; cdr3_nt: TGTGCCAGCAGGGACAACAATCAGCCCCAGCATTTT; cdr3_aa: CASRDNNQPQHF
cdr3_length: 14; d_call: NA; j_call: TRBJ2-1; v_call: TRBV6-2/TRBV6-3; clone_size: NA; cdr3_nt: TGTGCCAGCAGTTACCCCACGAGTATACGCGAGCAGTTCTTC; cdr3_aa: CASSYPTSIREQFF
cdr3_length: 15; d_call: NA; j_call: TRBJ2-5; v_call: TRBV5-1; clone_size: once; cdr3_nt: TGCGCCAGCAGCTTATCCGGTGCGGGCATAAAGACCCAGTACTTC; cdr3_aa: CASSLSGAGIKTQYF
cdr3_length: 18; d_call: NA; j_call: TRBJ1-2; v_call: TRBV27; clone_size: NA; cdr3_nt: TGTGCCAGCAGTTTATTGGGGACAAGGGGCCTATCTAACTATGGCTACACCTTC; cdr3_aa: CASSLLGTRGLSNYGYTF